Detailed here is one TCR beta chain. This specimen belongs to a study of neoadjuvant nivolumab and ipilimumab in lung cancer. V shed 4 bases and J 3 bases; nucleotides not matched to a gene: 7. Germline CDR1 reads SGDLS; CDR2 reads YYNGEE. This CDR3 is built from 16 residues. TCRdb's copy holds only in-frame clones and misses some; the assay was immunoSEQ multiplex PCR. The data show 15,000 to 20,000 clones, with roughly four fifths seen just once and under 8.5% held by the top ten. The sequence was obtained from an adult with non-small cell lung cancer. The specimen comprised tumor tissue, sampled after neoadjuvant nivolumab, alone or with ipilimumab, at or shortly before surgery. This chain links TRBV9 with TRBJ2-3, with TRBD1 matching over 11 bases. This chain's CDR3 is CASSIGTGGSTDTQYF. In nucleotides, the CDR3 is TGTGCCAGCAGCATAGGGACAGGGGGTTCGACAGATACGCAGTATTTT.